The 31 T cell receptor beta chains below were found in one sample sequenced in a study of blood T cell repertoires in COVID-19. TCRdb's copy holds only in-frame clones and misses some; the assay was immunoSEQ multiplex PCR. The sample includes roughly 84,000 clones, 60% to 80% seen only once; the top ten take 3.5% to 4.5%. Sequencing used peripheral blood. The receptors were sampled from a woman aged 45-60 years with acute or convalescent COVID-19.

The J gene is TRBJ2-2, the V gene TRBV7-3; 7 nucleotides agree with TRBD1. The V and J ends lost 1 base and 7 bases, in that order; junction bases with no gene match: 0. CDR3 length equals 13 residues. Germline lookup yields CDR1 SGHTA and CDR2 FQGTGA. The CDR3 bases are TGTGCCAGCAGCTTAAGGGACAGCGGGGAGCTGTTTTTT. Protein sequence: CASSLRDSGELFF.

The chain combines TRBV5-1 with TRBJ2-1; the match to TRBD2 covers 12 bases. Trimming at V came to 6 bases and at J to 0 bases, leaving 10 bases not matched to a gene. The CDR3 loop spans 18 amino acids. Germline CDR1 SGHRS, CDR2 YFSETQ. In DNA form, the CDR3 reads TGCGCCAGCAACCAACTAGCGGGGGGTCTTGGCTCCTACAATGAGCAGTTCTTC. Translating gives CASNQLAGGLGSYNEQFF.

The chain is built from TRBV19 and TRBJ1-5; the match to TRBD1 covers 9 bases. Germline CDR1 and CDR2: LNHDA and SQIVND (reference sequence). The CDR3 extends over 18 amino acids. In DNA form, the CDR3 reads TGTACAACCTTTACCTCAACAGGGGGCAATTGGGGCAATCAGCCCCAGCATTTT. Protein: CTTFTSTGGNWGNQPQHF.

The V call is TRBV15, the J call TRBJ1-6, with 10 bases identical to TRBD1. The CDR3 extends over 16 amino acids. Germline loops: CDR1 LNHNV, CDR2 YYDKDF (reference sequence). J lost 8 bases, V lost 5 bases, and 9 bases had no gene match. The CDR3 DNA is TGTGCCACCAGCTCTCGGGACAGGGGAGCCGATTCACCCCTCCACTTT. This gives the protein CATSSRDRGADSPLHF. Combining the CDR3 with reference TRBV15 and TRBJ1-6 gives the whole variable domain DAMVIQNPRYQVTQFGKPVTLSCSQTLNHNVMYWYQQKSSQAPKLLFHYYDKDFNNEADTPDNFQSRRPNTSFCFLDIRSPGLGDTAMYLCATSSRDRGADSPLHFGNGTRLTVT.

In its sample, this clone ranks as large (0.1 to 1%). The chain employs TRBV3-1 (or the pseudogene TRBV3-2) and TRBJ1-1; possibly TRBD1 for D (5 bases). V lost 4 bases, J lost 4 bases, and 25 bases lay in between. The CDR3 has 18 amino acids. Germline-derived CDR1 and CDR2 are LGHDT and YNNKEL (reference sequence). The CDR3 DNA is TGTGCCAGCAGCCTGGGGTTCACAGGCCAACTGGTGGCCACTGAAGCTTTCTTT. It specifies CASSLGFTGQLVATEAFF.

This chain joins TRBV7-8 and TRBJ2-5, with D possibly being TRBD1 (6 bases). V shed 0 bases and J shed 4 bases, with 6 bases lying between them. CDR1 SGHVS and CDR2 FQNEAQ come from the germline V gene. There are 13 residues in the CDR3. The CDR3 DNA reads as TGTGCCAGCAGCTTAGCAGGGGGAGAGACCCAGTACTTC. Its protein product is CASSLAGGETQYF.

This clone came up once. As DNA, the CDR3 is TGTGCCAGCAGCCCAAACCGGGGGAATCAGCCCCAGCATTTT. It encodes CASSPNRGNQPQHF. The rearrangement uses TRBV4-2 and TRBJ1-5; perhaps TRBD1 as D (5 bases). V was clipped by 4 bases and J by 4 bases, with 11 bases between them. CDR1 is LGHNA and CDR2 is YNFKEQ in the germline V gene. This CDR3 spans 14 amino acids.

The chain recombines TRBV7-9 with TRBJ1-2; no clear D gene. This CDR3 spans 14 amino acids. CDR1 is SEHNR, CDR2 FQNEAQ, per germline (reference sequence). Trimming shortened V by 0 bases and J by 1 base, and 6 bases separated the two germline ends. The CDR3 bases are TGTGCCAGCAGCTTAGCAGCCAATAACTATGGCTACACCTTC. Translated, it gives CASSLAANNYGYTF.

The rearrangement joins TRBV6-5 to TRBJ2-7; D is possibly TRBD1 (6 bases). From germline, CDR1 is MNHEY and CDR2 SVGAGI. This CDR3 is built from 14 residues. V shed 7 bases and J shed 3 bases, with 16 bases lying between them. The CDR3 DNA reads as TGTGCCAGCACCCAAGCGGCAGGGGACTACGAGCAGTACTTC. It specifies CASTQAAGDYEQYF.

The CDR3 loop reads CASSPLAGPPDTQYF. For the CDR3, the DNA is TGTGCCAGCAGTCCTCTAGCGGGGCCCCCAGATACGCAGTATTTT. The V gene is TRBV6-5, the J gene TRBJ2-3; TRBD2 matches 9 bases. The CDR3 is 15 residues long. V gave up 5 bases and J gave up 4 bases; unmatched junction bases: 7. CDR1 MNHEY and CDR2 SVGAGI come from the germline V gene.

The chain employs TRBV29-1 and TRBJ1-2; D uncertain. The CDR3 contains 14 residues. Germline values: CDR1 SQVTM, CDR2 ANQGSEA. Between the trimmed V and J ends, which lost 3 bases and 5 bases, there was a span of 16 bases. The CDR3 DNA sequence: TGCAGCGTTGATATGGACCTAGGGAGGTATGGCTACACCTTC. This encodes CSVDMDLGRYGYTF.

This sequence joins TRBV28 and TRBJ1-5; 7 bases match TRBD1. Germline lookup yields CDR1 MDHEN and CDR2 SYDVKM. J gave up 6 bases and V 4 bases, and 12 bases lay outside the gene matches. CDR3 length equals 16 residues. CDR3 coding DNA: TGTGCCAGCAGTTCCCAACAGACAGGGTTGACTCAGCCCCAGCATTTT. It yields the protein CASSSQQTGLTQPQHF.

This sequence joins TRBV9 and TRBJ2-1, with D perhaps matching TRBD1 (5 bases). Looked up from germline, CDR1 is SGDLS and CDR2 is YYNGEE. Between the trimmed V and J ends, which lost 4 bases and 5 bases, there was a span of 16 bases. The CDR3 spans 15 residues. The CDR3 DNA follows: TGTGCCAGCAGCCAACAGGCTACCCCCCACAATGAGCAGTTCTTC. Its protein is CASSQQATPHNEQFF.

The rearrangement uses TRBV2 and TRBJ1-1, with 7 bases identical to TRBD1. The CDR3 totals 12 residues. Germline V gives CDR1 SNHLY, CDR2 FYNNEI. V gave up 8 bases and J gave up 4 bases; unmatched junction bases: 4. The DNA of the CDR3 is TGTGCCAGCGGGCAGGGGGTCACTGAAGCTTTCTTT. It codes for CASGQGVTEAFF.

The chain employs TRBV27 and TRBJ2-7; the match to TRBD1 covers 9 bases. The V gene end was trimmed by 0 bases and the J gene end by 6 bases; junction bases not matched to a gene: 6. CDR1 is MNHEY and CDR2 is SMNVEV in the germline V gene (reference sequence). The CDR3 length is 15 residues. CDR3 region: CASSLSRTGVSEQYF. DNA of the CDR3: TGTGCCAGCAGTTTATCGCGGACAGGGGTCTCCGAGCAGTACTTC.

V usage is TRBV6-5 and J usage is TRBJ2-5; 8 nucleotides agree with TRBD2. Trimming took 7 bases from V and 6 from J; bases not matched to a gene: 10. CDR3 length equals 14 residues. Germline V gene lookup returns CDR1 MNHEY and CDR2 SVGAGI. CDR3 nucleotides: TGTGCCAGCAACCCAGCGGGGGCGGGACAGACCCAGTACTTC. This sequence encodes CASNPAGAGQTQYF.

This rearrangement joins TRBV5-1 to TRBJ1-1; D may be TRBD1 (5 bases). The V gene's germline CDR1 is SGHRS and CDR2 YFSETQ. V was trimmed by 4 bases and J by 8 bases, leaving 12 bases between them. The CDR3 runs 12 residues. The CDR3 region has the DNA TGCGCCAGCAGCCCTCGTGGGGGGGAAGCTTTCTTT. Translation: CASSPRGGEAFF.

This clone showed up just a few times. The gene calls are TRBV19 and TRBJ1-2; possibly TRBD1 for D (6 bases). CDR1 is LNHDA and CDR2 is SQIVND in the germline V gene (reference sequence). Trimming shortened V by 5 bases and J by 4 bases, and 17 bases separated the two germline ends. The CDR3 has 15 residues. DNA for the CDR3: TGTGCCAGTAGTGTTTACACAGGGATTGGCTATGGCTACACCTTC. Its translation: CASSVYTGIGYGYTF.

The chain uses TRBV12-3 or TRBV12-4 and TRBJ2-7, with D perhaps matching TRBD2 (5 bases). This CDR3 has 12 residues. V shed 1 base and J shed 11 bases, with 12 bases lying between them. The CDR3 nucleotides read TGTGCCAGCAGTTTAGGGGGAGTAAAGGAGTACTTC. Translating gives CASSLGGVKEYF.

The genes are TRBV5-1 and TRBJ2-3, with 9 positions matching TRBD1. The V and J ends lost 0 bases and 2 bases, in that order; junction bases with no gene match: 4. The CDR3 runs 16 residues. CDR1 is SGHRS and CDR2 is YFSETQ in the germline V gene. CDR3 bases: TGCGCCAGCAGCTTGGTCGGACAGGGGAACACAGATACGCAGTATTTT. Its translation is CASSLVGQGNTDTQYF. Supplemented by reference TRBV5-1 and TRBJ2-3, the full variable domain reads KAGVTQTPRYLIKTRGQQVTLSCSPISGHRSVSWYQQTPGQGLQFLFEYFSETQRNKGNFPGRFSGRQFSNSRSEMNVSTLELGDSALYLCASSLVGQGNTDTQYFGPGTRLTVL.

The rearrangement uses TRBV9 and TRBJ1-5; D unclear. Germline-derived CDR1 and CDR2 are SGDLS and YYNGEE. The V end was cut by 0 bases, the J end by 3 bases, with 10 bases between. The CDR3 runs to 15 residues. Written as DNA, the CDR3 is TGTGCCAGCAGCGTAGGTACAGCGGACAATCAGCCCCAGCATTTT. Amino acids: CASSVGTADNQPQHF.

The chain has TRBV6-6 and TRBJ2-7; D may be TRBD1 (5 bases). V was shortened by 5 bases and J by 2 bases, with 7 bases between the two germline ends. Germline V CDR1 and CDR2: MNHNY, SVGAGI (reference sequence). The CDR3 is made up of 12 amino acids. DNA for the CDR3: TGTGCCAGCAGTGACAGACCCTACGAGCAGTACTTC. Its protein is CASSDRPYEQYF.

This rearrangement joins TRBV11-2 to TRBJ1-5; TRBD1 matches at 11 bases. V shed 5 bases, J shed 7 bases, and the junction held 4 bases outside the gene matches. The CDR3 length is 14 residues. Germline loops: CDR1 SGHAT, CDR2 FQNNGV. CDR3 protein: CASSRDRGNQPQHF. In nucleotides, the CDR3 is TGTGCCAGCAGCCGGGACAGGGGGAACCAGCCCCAGCATTTT.

This clone was detected a few times. The chain employs TRBV15 and TRBJ1-6; 8 bases line up with TRBD1. The CDR3 is made up of 16 amino acids. Germline lookup yields CDR1 LNHNV and CDR2 YYDKDF (reference sequence). V shed 2 bases, J shed 2 bases, and the junction held 2 bases outside the gene matches. The CDR3 coding sequence is TGTGCCACCAGCAGACAGGGACAGGCCTATAATTCACCCCTCCACTTT. Translating it yields CATSRQGQAYNSPLHF.

This rearrangement joins TRBV4-1 to TRBJ1-4, with 7 bases lining up with TRBD1. CDR1 and CDR2 (germline): MGHRA, YSYEKL. V lost 0 bases, J lost 8 bases, and 9 bases stayed unmatched. The CDR3 totals 16 residues. The CDR3: CASSQEVSDRAEKLFF. As DNA, the CDR3 is TGCGCCAGCAGCCAAGAGGTTTCCGACAGGGCCGAAAAACTGTTTTTT.

This chain connects TRBV4-1 to TRBJ2-3; a possible D gene is TRBD2 (5 bases). CDR3 length: 16 residues. The V and J ends lost 0 bases and 0 bases respectively, with 10 bases between them. CDR1 and CDR2 (germline): MGHRA, YSYEKL. The CDR3 DNA is TGCGCCAGCAGCCAAGAAGCTAGCCGTAGCACAGATACGCAGTATTTT. Its translation: CASSQEASRSTDTQYF.

The chain couples TRBV6-5 to TRBJ2-7; D is ambiguous. CDR1 is MNHEY and CDR2 is SVGAGI in the germline V gene. V was clipped by 7 bases and J by 12 bases, with 22 bases between them. CDR3 length: 13 amino acids. The DNA for the CDR3 is TGTGCCAGCACCGAAAGGAACAGCCTCATTACGTACTTC. Translated, it gives CASTERNSLITYF.

V is TRBV15 and J is TRBJ1-5, with 9 bases lining up with TRBD1. This CDR3 spans 15 amino acids. Germline values: CDR1 LNHNV, CDR2 YYDKDF (reference sequence). V was pared by 5 bases and J by 5 bases, with 7 bases of the junction left unmatched. CDR3 sequence (DNA): TGTGCCACCAGCCGGGACAGGGTCATCCATCAGCCCCAGCATTTT. Translation gives CATSRDRVIHQPQHF.

The chain links TRBV2 to TRBJ2-7; D not resolved. The CDR3 is made up of 12 amino acids. Trimming left V 3 bases short and J 2 bases short, with 5 bases between. Germline CDR1 and CDR2: SNHLY and FYNNEI. This CDR3 is CASSESAYEQYF. For the CDR3, the DNA is TGTGCCAGCAGTGAGTCAGCCTACGAGCAGTACTTC.

DNA for the CDR3: TGTGCCAGCAGCGTAGGAGCCGGGGGGACGGAGACCCAGTACTTC. Its protein is CASSVGAGGTETQYF. The chain couples TRBV9 to TRBJ2-5; 7 bases match TRBD2. After removal of 0 bases from V and 5 bases from J, the junction contained 7 bases not matched to a gene. CDR1 SGDLS and CDR2 YYNGEE come from the germline V gene. The CDR3 totals 15 residues.

The chain has TRBV5-6 and TRBJ1-6, with D unclear. The CDR3 is made up of 14 amino acids. In germline, CDR1 is SGHDT, CDR2 YYEEEE. The V end was cut by 2 bases, the J end by 8 bases, with 11 bases between. The CDR3, as DNA: TGTGCCAGCAGCTTCGGGCGGGGAGATTCACCCCTCCACTTT. Protein sequence: CASSFGRGDSPLHF.